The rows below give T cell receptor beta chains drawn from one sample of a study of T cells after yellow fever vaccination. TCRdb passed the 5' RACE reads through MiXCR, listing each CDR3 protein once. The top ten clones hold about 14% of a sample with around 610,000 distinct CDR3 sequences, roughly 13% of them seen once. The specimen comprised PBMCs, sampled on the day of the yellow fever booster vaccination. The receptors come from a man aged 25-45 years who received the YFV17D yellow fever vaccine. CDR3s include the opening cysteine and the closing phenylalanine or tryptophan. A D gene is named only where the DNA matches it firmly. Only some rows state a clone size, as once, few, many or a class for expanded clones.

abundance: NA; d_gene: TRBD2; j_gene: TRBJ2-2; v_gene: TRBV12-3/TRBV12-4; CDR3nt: TGTGCCAGCAGGCCAACTAGCGGGGCGAACACCGGGGAGCTGTTTTTT; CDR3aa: CASRPTSGANTGELFF
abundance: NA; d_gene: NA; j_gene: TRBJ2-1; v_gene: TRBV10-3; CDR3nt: TGTGCCATCAGTGAGTCTCTGGCGGGATTAACCAATGAGCAGTTCTTC; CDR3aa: CAISESLAGLTNEQFF
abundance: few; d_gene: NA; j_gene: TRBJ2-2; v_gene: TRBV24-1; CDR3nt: TGTGCCACCAGTCCCTCCGCTGCCACCGGGGAGCTGTTTTTT; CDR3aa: CATSPSAATGELFF
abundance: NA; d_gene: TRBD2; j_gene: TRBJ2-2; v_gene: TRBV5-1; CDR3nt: TGCGCCAGCAGCTACCTGGGCGGACTAGTGGGCACCGGGGAGCTGTTTTTT; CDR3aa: CASSYLGGLVGTGELFF
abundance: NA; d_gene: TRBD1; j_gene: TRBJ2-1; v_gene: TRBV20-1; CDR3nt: TGCAGTGCTAGAGACCCGGACAGGGGAAGCTACAATGAGCAGTTCTTC; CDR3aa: CSARDPDRGSYNEQFF
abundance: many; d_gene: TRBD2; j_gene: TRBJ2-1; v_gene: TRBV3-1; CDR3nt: TGTGCCAGCAGCAACGGACTAGCGGGAGCCAATGAGCAGTTCTTC; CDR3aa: CASSNGLAGANEQFF
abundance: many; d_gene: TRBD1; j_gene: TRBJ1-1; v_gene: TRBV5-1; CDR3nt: TGCGCCAGCAGCTTATGGGGACAGGGAAACACTGAAGCTTTCTTT; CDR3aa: CASSLWGQGNTEAFF
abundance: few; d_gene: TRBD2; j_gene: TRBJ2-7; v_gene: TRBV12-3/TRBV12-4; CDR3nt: TGTGCCAGCAGTAGAGAAGCGGGAGCTGGGTACGAGCAGTACTTC; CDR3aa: CASSREAGAGYEQYF
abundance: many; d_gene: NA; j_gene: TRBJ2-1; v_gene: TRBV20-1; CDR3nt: TGCAGTGCTAAGGGGGCGGGGGACTACAATGAGCAGTTCTTC; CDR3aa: CSAKGAGDYNEQFF
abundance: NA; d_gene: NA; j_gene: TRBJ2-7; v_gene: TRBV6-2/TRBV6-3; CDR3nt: TGTGCCAGCCAAGCCCGGAGGGCTAACAACGAGCAGTACTTC; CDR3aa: CASQARRANNEQYF
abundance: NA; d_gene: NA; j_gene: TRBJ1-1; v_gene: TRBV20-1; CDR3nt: TGCAGTGCCCCGAGCACAGGGATGAACACTGAAGCTTTCTTT; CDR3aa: CSAPSTGMNTEAFF
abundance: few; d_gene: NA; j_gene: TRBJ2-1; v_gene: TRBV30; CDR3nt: TGTGCCTGGAGTGTCCCTGGGTGGCGCGATGAGCAGTTCTTC; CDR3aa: CAWSVPGWRDEQFF
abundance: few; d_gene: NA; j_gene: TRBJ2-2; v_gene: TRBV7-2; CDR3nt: TGTGCCAGCAGCTACGGGACAACGAACACCGGGGAGCTGTTTTTT; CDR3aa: CASSYGTTNTGELFF
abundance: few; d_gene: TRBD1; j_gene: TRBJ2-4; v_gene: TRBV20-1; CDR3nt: TGCAGCGCAGGACAGGGGGGAGGCATTCAGTACTTC; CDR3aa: CSAGQGGGIQYF
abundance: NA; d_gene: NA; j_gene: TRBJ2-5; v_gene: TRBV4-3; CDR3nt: TGCGCCAGCAGCCAAGTTGTTGGGCGAGAGACCCAGTACTTC; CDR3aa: CASSQVVGRETQYF
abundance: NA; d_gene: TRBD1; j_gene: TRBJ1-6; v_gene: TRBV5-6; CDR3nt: TGTGCCAGCAGCTTGCGTGGGCAGGGGGGTTTTAATTCACCCCTCCACTTT; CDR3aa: CASSLRGQGGFNSPLHF
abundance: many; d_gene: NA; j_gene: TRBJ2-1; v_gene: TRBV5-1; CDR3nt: TGCGCCAGCAGCTTGGGGCTCCCGGGTGATGAGCAGTTCTTC; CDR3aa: CASSLGLPGDEQFF
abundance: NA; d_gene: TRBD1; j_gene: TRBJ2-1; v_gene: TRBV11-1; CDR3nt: TGTGCCAGCACAAACCTATTTGGACAGGGGGCGGGGAATGAGCAGTTCTTC; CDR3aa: CASTNLFGQGAGNEQFF
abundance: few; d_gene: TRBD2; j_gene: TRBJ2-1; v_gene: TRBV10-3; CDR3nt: TGTGCCATCAGTGAGTTGTCAATAGCGGGAGGCTACAATGAGCAGTTCTTC; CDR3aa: CAISELSIAGGYNEQFF
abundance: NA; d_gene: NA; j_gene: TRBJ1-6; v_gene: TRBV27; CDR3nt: TGTGCCAGCAGTTTACTTGGGTATAATTCACCCCTCCACTTT; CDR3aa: CASSLLGYNSPLHF
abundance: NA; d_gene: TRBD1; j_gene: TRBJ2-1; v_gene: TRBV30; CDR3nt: TGTGCCTGGAGTTCTTCTGGGACAGGGGGCTCCCAATTCTACAATGAGCAGTTCTTC; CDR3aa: CAWSSSGTGGSQFYNEQFF
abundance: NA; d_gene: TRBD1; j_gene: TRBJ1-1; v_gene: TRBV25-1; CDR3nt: TGTGCCAGCAGTGAAGGGGACAGGGGTTGGGCTTTCTTT; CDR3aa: CASSEGDRGWAFF
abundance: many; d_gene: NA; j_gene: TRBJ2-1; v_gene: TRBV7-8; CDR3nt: TGTGCCAGCAGCTTACTCAGTTTTATGGGTGAGCAGTTCTTC; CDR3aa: CASSLLSFMGEQFF
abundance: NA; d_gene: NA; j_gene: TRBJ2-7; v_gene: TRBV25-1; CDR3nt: TGTGCCAGCAATGCAGTCCTCGAGCAGTACTTC; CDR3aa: CASNAVLEQYF